This TCR beta chain derives from a study of beta chain features in type 1 diabetes. General study findings and limits: Still unanswered here is whether HLA type influences TCRB rearrangement. Type 1 diabetes patients had TCRB CDR3s that were shorter (moderately but significantly so) in all four CD4+ subsets.

TCRB transcripts that were expressed got sequenced, as all of the isolated RNA had been reverse transcribed. The data were produced by immunoSEQ multiplex PCR, yet TCRdb's version contains in-frame clones alone and is incomplete. The data show hundreds of thousands of clones, with over 12% seen just once and roughly 0.04% held by the top ten. This clone was counted between two and nine times. Its antigen is not known. Germline V CDR1 and CDR2: MGHRA, YSYEKL. This CDR3 region has 14 residues. V dropped 1 base and J dropped 7; count of bases not matched to a gene: 1. The rearrangement uses TRBV4-1 and TRBJ1-5; 10 positions match TRBD1. The receptor comes from a man aged 18 to 29 with type 1 diabetes. The sequenced sample was naive CD4+ T cells from blood. CDR3 DNA sequence: TGCGCCAGCAGCCAAGGGACAGGGGGACAGCCCCAGCATTTT. This sequence encodes CASSQGTGGQPQHF.